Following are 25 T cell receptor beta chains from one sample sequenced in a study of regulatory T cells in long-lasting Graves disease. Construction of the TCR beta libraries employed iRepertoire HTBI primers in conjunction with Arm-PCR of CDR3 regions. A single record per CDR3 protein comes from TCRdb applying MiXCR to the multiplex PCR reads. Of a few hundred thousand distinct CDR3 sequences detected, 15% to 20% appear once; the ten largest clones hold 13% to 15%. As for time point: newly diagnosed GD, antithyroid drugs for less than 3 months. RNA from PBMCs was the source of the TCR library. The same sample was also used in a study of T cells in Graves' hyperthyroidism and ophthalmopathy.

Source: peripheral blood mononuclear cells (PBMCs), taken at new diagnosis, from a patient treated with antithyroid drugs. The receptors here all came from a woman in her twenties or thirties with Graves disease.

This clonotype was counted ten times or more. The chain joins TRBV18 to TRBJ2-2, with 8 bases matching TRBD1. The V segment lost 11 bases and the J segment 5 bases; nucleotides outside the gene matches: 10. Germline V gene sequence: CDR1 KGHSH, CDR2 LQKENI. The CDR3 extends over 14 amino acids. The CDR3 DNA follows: TGTGCCTCTCGCCAGGGGGCATCTACCGGGGAGCTGTTTTTT. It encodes CASRQGASTGELFF.

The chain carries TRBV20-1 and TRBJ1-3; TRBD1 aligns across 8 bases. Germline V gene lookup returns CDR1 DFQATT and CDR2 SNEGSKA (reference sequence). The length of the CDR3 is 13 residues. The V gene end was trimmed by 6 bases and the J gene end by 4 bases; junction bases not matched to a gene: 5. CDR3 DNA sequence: TGCAGTGCCCACAGGGGGTACGGAAACACCATATATTTT. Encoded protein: CSAHRGYGNTIYF.

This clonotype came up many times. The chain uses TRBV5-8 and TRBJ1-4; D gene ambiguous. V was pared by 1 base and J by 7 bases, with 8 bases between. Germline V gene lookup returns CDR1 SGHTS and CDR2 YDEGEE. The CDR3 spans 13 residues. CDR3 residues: CASSLRGREKLFF. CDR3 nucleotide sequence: TGTGCCAGCAGCTTGAGAGGACGTGAAAAACTGTTTTTT.

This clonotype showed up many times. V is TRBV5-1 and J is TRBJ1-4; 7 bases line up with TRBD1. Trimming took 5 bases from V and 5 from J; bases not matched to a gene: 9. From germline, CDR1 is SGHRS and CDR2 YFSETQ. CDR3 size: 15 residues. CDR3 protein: CASRSTGVTNEKLFF. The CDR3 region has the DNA TGCGCCAGCAGGTCTACAGGGGTCACGAATGAAAAACTGTTTTTT.

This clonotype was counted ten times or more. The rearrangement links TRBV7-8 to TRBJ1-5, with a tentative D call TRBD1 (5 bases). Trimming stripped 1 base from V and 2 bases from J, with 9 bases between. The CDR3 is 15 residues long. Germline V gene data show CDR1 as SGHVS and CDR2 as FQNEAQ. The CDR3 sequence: CASSLGGGRNQPQHF. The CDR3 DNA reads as TGTGCCAGCAGCTTAGGGGGGGGTCGCAATCAGCCCCAGCATTTT.

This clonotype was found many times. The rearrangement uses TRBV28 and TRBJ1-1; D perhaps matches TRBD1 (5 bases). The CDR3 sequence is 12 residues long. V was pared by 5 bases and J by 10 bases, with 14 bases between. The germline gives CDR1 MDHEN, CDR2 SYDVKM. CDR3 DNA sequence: TGTGCCAGCAGTGGGCTTTTGGGGGGAGCTTTCTTT. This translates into CASSGLLGGAFF.

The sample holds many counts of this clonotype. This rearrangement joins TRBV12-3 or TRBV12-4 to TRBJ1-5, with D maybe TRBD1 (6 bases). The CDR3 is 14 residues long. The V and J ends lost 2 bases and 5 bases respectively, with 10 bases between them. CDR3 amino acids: CASSLTGRDQPQHF. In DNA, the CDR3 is TGTGCCAGCAGTTTAACAGGGCGAGATCAGCCCCAGCATTTT.

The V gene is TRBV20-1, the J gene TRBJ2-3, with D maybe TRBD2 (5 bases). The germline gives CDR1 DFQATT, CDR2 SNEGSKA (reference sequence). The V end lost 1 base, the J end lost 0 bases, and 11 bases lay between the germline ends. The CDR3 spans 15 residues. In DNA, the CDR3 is TGCAGTGCTAGAGGTACGGGATCCAGCACAGATACGCAGTATTTT. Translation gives CSARGTGSSTDTQYF.

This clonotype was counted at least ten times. The CDR3 region is CSATGTGGYGYTF. CDR3 in DNA: TGCAGTGCTACCGGGACAGGGGGGTATGGCTACACCTTC. The chain is built from TRBV20-1 and TRBJ1-2; 11 positions match TRBD1. This CDR3 is built from 13 residues. Germline lookup yields CDR1 DFQATT and CDR2 SNEGSKA (reference sequence). V shed 4 bases and J 5 bases; nucleotides not matched to a gene: 3.

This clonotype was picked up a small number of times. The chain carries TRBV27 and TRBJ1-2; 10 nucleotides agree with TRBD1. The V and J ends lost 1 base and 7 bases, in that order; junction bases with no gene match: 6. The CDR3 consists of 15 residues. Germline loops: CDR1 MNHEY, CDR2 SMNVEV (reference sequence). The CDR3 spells CASSLWGQGRGGYTF. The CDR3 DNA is TGTGCCAGCAGTTTATGGGGACAGGGGAGGGGTGGCTACACCTTC.

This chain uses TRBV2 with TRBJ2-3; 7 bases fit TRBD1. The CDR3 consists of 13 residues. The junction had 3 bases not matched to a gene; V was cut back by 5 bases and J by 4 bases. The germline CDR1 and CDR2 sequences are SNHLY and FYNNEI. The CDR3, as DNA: TGTGCCAGCAGTTGGGACAGCGCAGATACGCAGTATTTT. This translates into CASSWDSADTQYF.

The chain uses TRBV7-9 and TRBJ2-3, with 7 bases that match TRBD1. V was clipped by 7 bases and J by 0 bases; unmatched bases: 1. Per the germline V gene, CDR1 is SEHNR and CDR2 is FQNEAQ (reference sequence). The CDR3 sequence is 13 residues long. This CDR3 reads CASTRGSTDTQYF. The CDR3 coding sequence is TGTGCCAGCACCAGGGGGAGCACAGATACGCAGTATTTT.

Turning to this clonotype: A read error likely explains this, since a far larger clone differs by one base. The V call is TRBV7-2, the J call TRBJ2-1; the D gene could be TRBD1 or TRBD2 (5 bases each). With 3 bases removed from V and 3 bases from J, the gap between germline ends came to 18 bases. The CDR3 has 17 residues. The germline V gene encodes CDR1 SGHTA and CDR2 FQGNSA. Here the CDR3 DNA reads TGTGCCAGCAGCTTGGCTCTCGACTATGGGGGCTACAATGAGCAGTTCTTC. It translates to CASSLALDYGGYNEQFF. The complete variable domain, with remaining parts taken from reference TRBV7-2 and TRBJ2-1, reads GAGVSQSPSNKVTEKGKDVELRCDPISGHTALYWYRQSLGQGLEFLIYFQGNSAPDKSGLPSDRFSAERTGGSVSTLTIQRTQQEDSAVYLCASSLALDYGGYNEQFFGPGTRLTVL.

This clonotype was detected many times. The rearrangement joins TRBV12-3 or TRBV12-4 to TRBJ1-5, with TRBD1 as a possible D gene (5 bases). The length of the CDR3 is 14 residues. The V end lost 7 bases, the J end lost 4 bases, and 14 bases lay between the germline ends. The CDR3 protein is CASKTGTDNQPQHF. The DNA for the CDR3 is TGTGCCAGCAAAACCGGGACCGATAATCAGCCCCAGCATTTT.

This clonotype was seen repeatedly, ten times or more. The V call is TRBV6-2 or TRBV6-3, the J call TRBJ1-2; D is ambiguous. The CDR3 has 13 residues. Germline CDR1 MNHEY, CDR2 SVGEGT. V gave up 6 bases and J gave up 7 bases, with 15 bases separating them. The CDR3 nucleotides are TGTGCCAGCAGCTTTCAGACCCGTGGTGGCTACACCTTC. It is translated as CASSFQTRGGYTF.

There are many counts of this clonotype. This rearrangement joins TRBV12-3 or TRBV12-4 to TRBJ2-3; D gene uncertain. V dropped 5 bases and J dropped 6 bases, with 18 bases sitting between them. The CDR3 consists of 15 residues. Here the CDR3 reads CASSPSGSRADTQYF. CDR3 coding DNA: TGTGCCAGCAGTCCCTCCGGGTCCCGGGCGGATACGCAGTATTTT.

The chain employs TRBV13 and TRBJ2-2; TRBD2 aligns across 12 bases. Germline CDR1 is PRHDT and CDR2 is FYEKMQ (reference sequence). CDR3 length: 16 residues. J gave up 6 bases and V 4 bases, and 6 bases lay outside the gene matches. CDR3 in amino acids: CASSSLAGGTAGELFF. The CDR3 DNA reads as TGTGCCAGCAGCTCACTAGCGGGGGGTACTGCCGGGGAGCTGTTTTTT.

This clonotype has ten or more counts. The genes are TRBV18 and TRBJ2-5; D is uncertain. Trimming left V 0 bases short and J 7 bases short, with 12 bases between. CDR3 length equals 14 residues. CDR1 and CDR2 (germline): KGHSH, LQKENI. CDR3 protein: CASSPPTRGWTQYF. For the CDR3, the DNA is TGTGCCAGCTCACCACCCACCCGCGGATGGACCCAGTACTTC.

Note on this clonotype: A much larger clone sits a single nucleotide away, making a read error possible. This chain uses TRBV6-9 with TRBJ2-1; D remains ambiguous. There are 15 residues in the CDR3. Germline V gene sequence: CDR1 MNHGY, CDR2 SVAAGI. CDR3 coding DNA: TGTGCCATCAGTTACTTCCCGACTCTGACCAATGAGCAGTTCTTC. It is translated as CAISYFPTLTNEQFF.

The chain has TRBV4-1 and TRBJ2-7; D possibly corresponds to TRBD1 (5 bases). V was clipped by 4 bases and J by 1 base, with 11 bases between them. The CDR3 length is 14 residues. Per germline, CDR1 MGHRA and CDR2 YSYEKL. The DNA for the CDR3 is TGCGCCAGCAGCCCGCAGGGTATTTCCTACGAGCAGTACTTC. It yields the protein CASSPQGISYEQYF.

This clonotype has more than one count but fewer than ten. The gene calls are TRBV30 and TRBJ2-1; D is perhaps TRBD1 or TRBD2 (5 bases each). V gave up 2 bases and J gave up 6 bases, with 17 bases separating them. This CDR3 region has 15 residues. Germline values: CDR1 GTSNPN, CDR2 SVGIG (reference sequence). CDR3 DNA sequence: TGTGCCTGGAGTAAAGGGACGCTACCCCTCAATGAGCAGTTCTTC. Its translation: CAWSKGTLPLNEQFF.

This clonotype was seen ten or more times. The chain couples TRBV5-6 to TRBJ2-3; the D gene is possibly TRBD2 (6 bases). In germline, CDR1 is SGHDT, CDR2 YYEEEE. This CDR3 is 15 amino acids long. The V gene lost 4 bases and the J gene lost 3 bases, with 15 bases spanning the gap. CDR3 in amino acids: CASSGTDNITDTQYF. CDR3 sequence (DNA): TGTGCCAGCAGCGGGACTGATAACATAACAGATACGCAGTATTTT.

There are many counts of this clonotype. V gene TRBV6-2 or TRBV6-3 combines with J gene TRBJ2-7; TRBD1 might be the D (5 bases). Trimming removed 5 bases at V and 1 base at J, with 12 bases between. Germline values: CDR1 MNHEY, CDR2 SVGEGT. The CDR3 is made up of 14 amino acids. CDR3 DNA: TGTGCCAGCAGTGAAAGGGCAGGGTCCTACGAGCAGTACTTC. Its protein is CASSERAGSYEQYF.

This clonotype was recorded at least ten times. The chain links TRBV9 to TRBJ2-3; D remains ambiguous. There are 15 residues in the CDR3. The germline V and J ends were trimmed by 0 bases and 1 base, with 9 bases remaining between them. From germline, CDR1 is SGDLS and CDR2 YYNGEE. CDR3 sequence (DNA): TGTGCCAGCAGCGTAGTCCCCCTCCGCACAGATACGCAGTATTTT. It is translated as CASSVVPLRTDTQYF.

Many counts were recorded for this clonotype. The CDR3 sequence is CASSHPSGGVSFTDTQYF. CDR3 sequence (DNA): TGTGCCAGCTCACACCCTAGCGGGGGGGTGTCATTCACAGATACGCAGTATTTT. The chain carries TRBV5-6 and TRBJ2-3; 12 bases are shared with TRBD2. The CDR3 totals 18 residues. Germline loops: CDR1 SGHDT, CDR2 YYEEEE. V shed 7 bases and J 2 bases; nucleotides not matched to a gene: 14.